The source of this TCR beta chain is a study of identical twins. Study results and caveats: Twin pairs had excess sharing that was weaker in beta out-of-frame sequences.

This clonotype has just a few counts. The target antigen is unknown. The CDR3 is 13 amino acids. Germline V gene data show CDR1 as DFQATT and CDR2 as SNEGSKA (reference sequence). V was cut by 3 bases and J by 0 bases, with 6 bases left in between. A single record per CDR3 protein comes from TCRdb applying MiXCR to the 5' RACE reads. The sample gives roughly 1,500,000 distinct CDR3 sequences, around 33% of which show up once; about 0.25% is in the top ten. Input material: cord blood. The receptor comes from a newborn girl in good health. This chain joins TRBV20-1 and TRBJ1-5; no firm D call. CDR3 nucleotides: TGCAGTGCTAGGGACTTTAGCAATCAGCCCCAGCATTTT. Translating gives CSARDFSNQPQHF.